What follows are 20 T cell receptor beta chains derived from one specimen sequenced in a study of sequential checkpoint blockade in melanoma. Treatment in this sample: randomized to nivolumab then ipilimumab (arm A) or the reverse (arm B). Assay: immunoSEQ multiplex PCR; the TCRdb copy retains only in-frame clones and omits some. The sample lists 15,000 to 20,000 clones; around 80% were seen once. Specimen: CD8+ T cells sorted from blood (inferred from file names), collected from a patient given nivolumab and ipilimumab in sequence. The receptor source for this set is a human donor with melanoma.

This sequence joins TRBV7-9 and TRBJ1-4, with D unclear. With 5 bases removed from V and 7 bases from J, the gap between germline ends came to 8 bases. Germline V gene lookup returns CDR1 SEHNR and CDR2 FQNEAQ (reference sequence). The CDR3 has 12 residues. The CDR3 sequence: CASSPRPEKLFF. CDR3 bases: TGTGCCAGCAGCCCTAGACCTGAAAAACTGTTTTTT.

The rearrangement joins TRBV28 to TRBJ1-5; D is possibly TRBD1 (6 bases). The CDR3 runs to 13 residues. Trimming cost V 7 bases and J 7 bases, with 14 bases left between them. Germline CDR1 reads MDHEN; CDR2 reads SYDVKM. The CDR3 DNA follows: TGTGCCAGCAACATGGGGGGGCCCCAGCCCCAGCATTTT. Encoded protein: CASNMGGPQPQHF. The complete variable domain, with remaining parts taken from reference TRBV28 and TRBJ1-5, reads DVKVTQSSRYLVKRTGEKVFLECVQDMDHENMFWYRQDPGLGLRLIYFSYDVKMKEKGDIPEGYSVSREKKERFSLILESASTNQTSMYLCASNMGGPQPQHFGDGTRLSIL.

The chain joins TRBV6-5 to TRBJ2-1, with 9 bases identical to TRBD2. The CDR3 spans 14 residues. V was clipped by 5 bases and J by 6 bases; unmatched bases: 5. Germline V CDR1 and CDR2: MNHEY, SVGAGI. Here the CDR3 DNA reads TGTGCCAGCAGTGCTAGCGGGAAGGGCAATGAGCAGTTCTTC. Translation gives CASSASGKGNEQFF.

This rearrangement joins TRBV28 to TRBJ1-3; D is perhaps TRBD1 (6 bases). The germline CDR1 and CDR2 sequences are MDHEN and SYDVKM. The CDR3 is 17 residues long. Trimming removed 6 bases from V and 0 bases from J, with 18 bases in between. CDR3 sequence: CASSLHDRPISGNTIYF. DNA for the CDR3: TGTGCCAGCAGCCTACACGACAGGCCTATCTCTGGAAACACCATATATTTT.

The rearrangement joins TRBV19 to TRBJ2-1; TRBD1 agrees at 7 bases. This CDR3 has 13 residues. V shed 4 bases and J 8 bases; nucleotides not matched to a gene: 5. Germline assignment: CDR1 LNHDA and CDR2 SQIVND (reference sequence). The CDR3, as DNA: TGTGCCAGTAGTACCCGACAGGGCCATGAGCAGTTCTTC. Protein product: CASSTRQGHEQFF.

CDR3 in DNA: TGTGCCATCGGGGGACTAGCGGGGGGGCATGGTGAGCAGTTCTTC. Protein sequence: CAIGGLAGGHGEQFF. The chain links TRBV27 to TRBJ2-1, with 16 bases identical to TRBD2. Trimming took 10 bases from V and 9 from J; bases not matched to a gene: 9. CDR3 size: 15 residues. Germline lookup yields CDR1 MNHEY and CDR2 SMNVEV (reference sequence).

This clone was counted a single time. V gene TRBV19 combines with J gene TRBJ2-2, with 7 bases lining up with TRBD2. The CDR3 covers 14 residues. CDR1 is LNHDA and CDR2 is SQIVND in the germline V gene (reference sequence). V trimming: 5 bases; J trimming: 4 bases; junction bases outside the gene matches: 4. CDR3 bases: TGTGCCAGTAGTGCGGCTAGCGGCACCGGGGAGCTGTTTTTT. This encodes CASSAASGTGELFF.

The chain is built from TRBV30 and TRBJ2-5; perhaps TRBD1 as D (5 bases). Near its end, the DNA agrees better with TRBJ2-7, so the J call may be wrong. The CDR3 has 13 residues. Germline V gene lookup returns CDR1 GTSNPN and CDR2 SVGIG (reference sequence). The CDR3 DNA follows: TGTGCCTGGAGTTGGGGCGACTCCTACGAGCAGTACTTC. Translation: CAWSWGDSYEQYF.

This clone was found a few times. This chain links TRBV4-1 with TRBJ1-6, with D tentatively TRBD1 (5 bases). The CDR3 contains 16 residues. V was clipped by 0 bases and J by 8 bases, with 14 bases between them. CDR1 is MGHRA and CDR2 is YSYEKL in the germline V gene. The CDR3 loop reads CASSQDGGRRDSPLHF. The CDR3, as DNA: TGCGCCAGCAGCCAAGATGGGGGGAGGAGGGATTCACCCCTCCACTTT.

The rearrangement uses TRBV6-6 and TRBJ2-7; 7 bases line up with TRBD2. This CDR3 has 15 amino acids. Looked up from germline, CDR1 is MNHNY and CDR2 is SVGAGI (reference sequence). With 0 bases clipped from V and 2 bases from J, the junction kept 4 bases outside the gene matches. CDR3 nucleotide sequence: TGTGCCAGCAGTTACTCCGGGGGAGGGCCCTACGAGCAGTACTTC. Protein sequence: CASSYSGGGPYEQYF.

The CDR3 nucleotides are TGTGCCAGCAGTTATACTAGCGGGGGGGGGTACGAGCAGTACTTC. Protein: CASSYTSGGGYEQYF. The chain uses TRBV27 and TRBJ2-7, with 13 bases lining up with TRBD2. The J segment lost 4 bases and the V segment lost 4 bases, leaving 4 bases of the junction unmatched. This CDR3 is 15 amino acids long. Looked up from germline, CDR1 is MNHEY and CDR2 is SMNVEV (reference sequence).

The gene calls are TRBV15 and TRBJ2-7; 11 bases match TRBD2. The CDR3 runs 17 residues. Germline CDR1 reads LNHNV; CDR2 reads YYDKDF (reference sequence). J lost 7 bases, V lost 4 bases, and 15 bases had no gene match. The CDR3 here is CATSTASALAGAEEQYF. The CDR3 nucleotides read TGTGCCACCAGCACCGCCTCAGCACTAGCGGGAGCGGAAGAGCAGTACTTC. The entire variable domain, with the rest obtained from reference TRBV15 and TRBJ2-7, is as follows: DAMVIQNPRYQVTQFGKPVTLSCSQTLNHNVMYWYQQKSSQAPKLLFHYYDKDFNNEADTPDNFQSRRPNTSFCFLDIRSPGLGDTAMYLCATSTASALAGAEEQYFGPGTRLTVT.

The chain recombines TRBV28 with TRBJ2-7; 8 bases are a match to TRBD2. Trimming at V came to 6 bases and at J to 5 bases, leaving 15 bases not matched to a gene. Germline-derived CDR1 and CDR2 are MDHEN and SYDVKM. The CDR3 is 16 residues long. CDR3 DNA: TGTGCCAGCAGCTTTTCAAGCGGGAGAAAGTTCCACGAGCAGTACTTC. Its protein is CASSFSSGRKFHEQYF. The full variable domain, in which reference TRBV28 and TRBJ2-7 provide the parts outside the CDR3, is DVKVTQSSRYLVKRTGEKVFLECVQDMDHENMFWYRQDPGLGLRLIYFSYDVKMKEKGDIPEGYSVSREKKERFSLILESASTNQTSMYLCASSFSSGRKFHEQYFGPGTRLTVT.

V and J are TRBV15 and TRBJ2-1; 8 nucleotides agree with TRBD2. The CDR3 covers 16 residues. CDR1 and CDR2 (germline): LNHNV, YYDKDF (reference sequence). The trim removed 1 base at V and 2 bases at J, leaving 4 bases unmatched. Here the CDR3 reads CATSRVYGGAYNEQFF. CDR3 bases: TGTGCCACCAGCAGAGTATACGGGGGGGCCTACAATGAGCAGTTCTTC.

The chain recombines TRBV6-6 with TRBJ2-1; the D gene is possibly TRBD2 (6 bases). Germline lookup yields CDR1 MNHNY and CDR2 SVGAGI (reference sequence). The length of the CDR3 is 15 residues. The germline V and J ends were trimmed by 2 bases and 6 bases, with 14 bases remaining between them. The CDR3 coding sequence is TGTGCCAGCAGTTACGTGGTAGTGGGAGGCAATGAGCAGTTCTTC. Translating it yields CASSYVVVGGNEQFF.

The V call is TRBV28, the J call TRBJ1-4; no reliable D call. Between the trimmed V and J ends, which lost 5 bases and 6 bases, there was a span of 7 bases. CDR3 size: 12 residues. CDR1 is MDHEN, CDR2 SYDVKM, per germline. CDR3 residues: CASSEADEKLFF. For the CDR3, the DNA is TGTGCCAGCAGTGAGGCGGATGAAAAACTGTTTTTT. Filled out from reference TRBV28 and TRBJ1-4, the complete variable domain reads DVKVTQSSRYLVKRTGEKVFLECVQDMDHENMFWYRQDPGLGLRLIYFSYDVKMKEKGDIPEGYSVSREKKERFSLILESASTNQTSMYLCASSEADEKLFFGSGTQLSVL.

The CDR3 bases are TGTGCCAGCAGTTCCCGTAGCGGGGGGGTCGATGAGCAGTTCTTC. Translation gives CASSSRSGGVDEQFF. The rearrangement links TRBV27 to TRBJ2-1, with 11 bases lining up with TRBD2. Germline CDR1 reads MNHEY; CDR2 reads SMNVEV (reference sequence). V was pared by 4 bases and J by 8 bases, with 7 bases of the junction left unmatched. CDR3 length equals 15 residues.

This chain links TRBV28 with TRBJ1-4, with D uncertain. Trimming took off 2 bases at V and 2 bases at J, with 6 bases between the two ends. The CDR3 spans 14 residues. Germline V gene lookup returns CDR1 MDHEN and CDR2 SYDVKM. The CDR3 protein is CASSLAGTNEKLFF. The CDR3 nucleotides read TGTGCCAGCAGTTTAGCCGGGACTAATGAAAAACTGTTTTTT. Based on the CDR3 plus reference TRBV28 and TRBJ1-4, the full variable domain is DVKVTQSSRYLVKRTGEKVFLECVQDMDHENMFWYRQDPGLGLRLIYFSYDVKMKEKGDIPEGYSVSREKKERFSLILESASTNQTSMYLCASSLAGTNEKLFFGSGTQLSVL.

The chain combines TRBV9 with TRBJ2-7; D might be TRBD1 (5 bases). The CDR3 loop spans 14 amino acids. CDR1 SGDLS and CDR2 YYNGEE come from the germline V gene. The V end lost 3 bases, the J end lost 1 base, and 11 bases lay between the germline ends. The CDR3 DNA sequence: TGTGCCAGCAGCGCTGAGACAGCTTCCTACGAGCAGTACTTC. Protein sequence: CASSAETASYEQYF.

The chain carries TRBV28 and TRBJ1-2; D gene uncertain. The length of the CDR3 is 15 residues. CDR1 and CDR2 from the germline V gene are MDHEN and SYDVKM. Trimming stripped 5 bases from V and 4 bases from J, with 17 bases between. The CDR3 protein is CASSPTRGMVYGYTF. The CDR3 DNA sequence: TGTGCCAGCAGTCCAACACGGGGTATGGTCTATGGCTACACCTTC.